Sequencing of this T cell receptor beta chain was carried out in a study of blood T cell repertoires in COVID-19. Study as a whole: Samples came from the United States, Italy and Spain, spanning acute and convalescent COVID-19. The cDNA or gDNA used as material had been derived from T cells, B-cell-depleted T cells, or PBMCs.

While infection was still active, Seattle patients were enrolled and then followed longitudinally. Germline CDR1 LGHDT, CDR2 YNNKEL (reference sequence). The CDR3 is 15 amino acids. J was trimmed by 6 bases and V by 2 bases; bases with no gene match: 5. Per the study methods: From reference gene primer amplification, estimates of nucleated cell counts were derived. Some clones are missing from TCRdb's copy, which holds only in-frame ones; the method was immunoSEQ multiplex PCR. Clonal size and the V and J genes are those of that table, whereas D and trimming came from the DNA. Altogether tens of thousands of clones are present, 78% being singletons, with the ten largest covering about 14%.

The sample taken for sequencing was peripheral blood. The TCR was taken from a man in his 60s with COVID-19, enrolled during active disease. The genes are TRBV3-1 (or the pseudogene TRBV3-2) and TRBJ2-1, with 9 bases that match TRBD2. DNA for the CDR3: TGTGCCAGCAGCCAACGTCTAGCGGGGCCCAATGAGCAGTTCTTC. Protein: CASSQRLAGPNEQFF.